This TCR beta chain was documented in a study of cytomegalovirus exposure and HLA in healthy donors. Study-level findings and limits: For presence/absence analyses, sequencing depth was assumed to be roughly uniform across donors. Earlier analysis yielded a pattern in which most TCR beta V segments were productive about 87% or about 30% of the time. Looking again later, the authors saw that most CMV-associated TCR beta chains seemed HLA-restricted. While the bulk of TCR sequences proved rare, some public TCRs turned up in many donors.

Germline V CDR1 and CDR2: MNHEY, SVGAGI. This CDR3 contains 14 residues. V was shortened by 5 bases and J by 6 bases, with 14 bases between the two germline ends. For this clone: Its target is not known.

The PCR had 60 Vbeta and 13 Jbeta primers. The table came from immunoSEQ multiplex PCR; TCRdb's copy has only in-frame clones and leaves some out. The table shows about 160,000 clones, with approximately 81% occurring only once. The rearrangement links TRBV6-5 to TRBJ2-1, with a weak D call TRBD1 (6 bases). The clonotype was recovered from a man between 18 and 29 years old in good health and CMV-seronegative. Specimen: PBMCs. The CDR3 DNA follows: TGTGCCAGCAGTCGCCACCAGGGGAGCAATGAGCAGTTCTTC. Protein: CASSRHQGSNEQFF.